This TCR beta chain was captured in a study of T cell responses to AZD1222 COVID-19 vaccine. Background on the study: Second-dose recipients at about 4 or about 12 weeks were treated as one pooled group. Study-wide results and limits: Spike-specific TCR breadth rose after two AZD1222 doses, and depth rose as well.

Germline CDR1 and CDR2: SQVTM and ANQGSEA. V lost 0 bases to trimming and J lost 0 bases, with 12 bases between them. The CDR3 contains 16 residues. Profiling relied on immunoSEQ multiplex PCR, and the TCRdb table lists in-frame clones only, not all of them. The table lists 80,000 to 100,000 clones, around nine tenths of them singletons. Worth noting for this clone: The target antigen is unknown.

The chain links TRBV29-1 to TRBJ2-1; D may be TRBD1 or TRBD2 (6 bases each). Material: peripheral blood, obtained on day 0 of AZD1222 vaccination. The origin of this receptor is an adult in good health. The CDR3 is CSVEDPPGASYNEQFF. In nucleotides, the CDR3 is TGCAGCGTTGAAGATCCGCCGGGGGCCTCCTACAATGAGCAGTTCTTC.